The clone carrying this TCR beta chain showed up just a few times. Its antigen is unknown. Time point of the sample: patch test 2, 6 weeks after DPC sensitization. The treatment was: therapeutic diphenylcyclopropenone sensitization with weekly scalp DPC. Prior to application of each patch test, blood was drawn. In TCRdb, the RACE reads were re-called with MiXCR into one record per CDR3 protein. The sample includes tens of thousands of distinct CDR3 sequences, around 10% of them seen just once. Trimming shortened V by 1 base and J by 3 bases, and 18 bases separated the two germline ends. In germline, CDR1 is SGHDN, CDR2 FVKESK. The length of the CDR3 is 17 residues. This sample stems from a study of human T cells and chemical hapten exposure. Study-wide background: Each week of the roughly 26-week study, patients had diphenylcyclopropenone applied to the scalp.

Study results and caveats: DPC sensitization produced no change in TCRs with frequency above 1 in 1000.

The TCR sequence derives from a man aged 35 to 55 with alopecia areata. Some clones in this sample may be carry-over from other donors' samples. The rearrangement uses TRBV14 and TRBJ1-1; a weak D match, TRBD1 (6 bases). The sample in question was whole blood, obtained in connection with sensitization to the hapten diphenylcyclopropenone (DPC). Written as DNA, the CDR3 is TGTGCCAGCAGCCAAGCCCCGGGACACCTCTGGGACACTGAAGCTTTCTTT. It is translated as CASSQAPGHLWDTEAFF.